These 29 T cell receptor beta chains were all obtained from the same sample, sequenced in a study of blood T cell repertoires in COVID-19. TCRdb keeps only in-frame clones here, not all; method: immunoSEQ multiplex PCR. Of 270,000 or so clones in the sample, just over 85% were seen once. The sequencing sample was made of peripheral blood. Receptors were obtained from a woman in her 30s with active or convalescent COVID-19.

The chain employs TRBV25-1 and TRBJ1-6; perhaps TRBD1 as D (5 bases). Germline CDR1 MGHDK, CDR2 SYGVNS. Trimming cost V 2 bases and J 2 bases, with 10 bases left between them. The CDR3 consists of 16 residues. This CDR3 reads CASSEIRAPYNSPLHF. CDR3 coding DNA: TGTGCCAGCAGTGAAATCAGGGCCCCCTATAATTCACCCCTCCACTTT.

The gene calls are TRBV6-1 and TRBJ1-3; no clear D gene. Germline CDR1 is MNHNS and CDR2 is SASEGT. The CDR3 is 14 residues long. V was trimmed by 3 bases and J by 0 bases, leaving 6 bases between them. The CDR3 sequence: CASSDGFSGNTIYF. The CDR3 nucleotides read TGTGCCAGCAGTGACGGTTTCTCTGGAAACACCATATATTTT.

The rearrangement uses TRBV6-6 and TRBJ1-3; D not resolved. Trimming pared 6 bases from V and 7 bases from J, leaving 19 bases between. This CDR3 has 15 amino acids. Germline V lookup: CDR1 MNHNY, CDR2 SVGAGI (reference sequence). CDR3 DNA: TGTGCCAGCAGACAAACAGCTGGCGAGGGTAACACCATATATTTT. Translating it yields CASRQTAGEGNTIYF.

This clone has a single count. The CDR3 here is CATAGQRNTEAFF. DNA of the CDR3: TGTGCCACCGCAGGACAGCGGAACACTGAAGCTTTCTTT. V and J are TRBV24-1 and TRBJ1-1; D might be TRBD1 (6 bases). Trimming removed 9 bases from V and 1 base from J, with 11 bases in between. The CDR3 totals 13 residues. CDR1 and CDR2 from the germline V gene are KGHDR and SFDVKD.

This clone was seen a handful of times. V and J are TRBV7-8 and TRBJ1-5; 8 nucleotides match TRBD1. V dropped 1 base and J dropped 0; count of bases not matched to a gene: 5. Germline V gene data show CDR1 as SGHVS and CDR2 as FQNEAQ. The CDR3 runs to 17 residues. For the CDR3, the DNA is TGTGCCAGCAGCTTAGGAGTTACAGGGGGTAGCAATCAGCCCCAGCATTTT. Translation gives CASSLGVTGGSNQPQHF.

This sequence joins TRBV4-2 and TRBJ1-6; 8 bases map to TRBD1. Germline CDR1 LGHNA, CDR2 YNFKEQ. This CDR3 has 16 residues. V lost 2 bases to trimming and J lost 6 bases; unmatched junction nucleotides: 6. The CDR3 nucleotides are TGTGCCAGCAGCCAAACTACCACAGGGGGTAATTCACCCCTCCACTTT. As protein: CASSQTTTGGNSPLHF.

The rearrangement uses TRBV5-1 and TRBJ2-3; D unclear. This CDR3 contains 15 residues. The V gene's germline CDR1 is SGHRS and CDR2 YFSETQ. Deletions cut 1 base from V and 0 bases from J, with 9 bases between. For the CDR3, the DNA is TGCGCCAGCAGCTTGTACGGAGCAAGCACAGATACGCAGTATTTT. Its translation is CASSLYGASTDTQYF.

This chain's CDR3 is CASRTAGNTIYF. The CDR3 bases are TGTGCCAGCCGGACAGCGGGGAACACCATATATTTT. J is TRBJ1-3 and V is TRBV7-8, with D perhaps TRBD1 (6 bases). CDR3 length equals 12 residues. Germline V gives CDR1 SGHVS, CDR2 FQNEAQ. Trimming stripped 8 bases from V and 7 bases from J, with 12 bases between.

The chain recombines TRBV18 with TRBJ1-6; D unclear. This CDR3 is built from 15 residues. V gave up 5 bases and J gave up 4 bases, with 12 bases separating them. Germline values: CDR1 KGHSH, CDR2 LQKENI. This CDR3 reads CASSSERTYNSPLHF. The CDR3 DNA sequence: TGTGCCAGCTCATCGGAGCGGACTTATAATTCACCCCTCCACTTT.

The table lists this clone with a few counts. The rearrangement joins TRBV7-2 to TRBJ2-3, with TRBD2 matching over 8 bases. The CDR3 contains 17 residues. V trimming: 0 bases; J trimming: 4 bases; junction bases outside the gene matches: 9. CDR1 is SGHTA and CDR2 is FQGNSA in the germline V gene. The CDR3 reads CASSLARRGAGPDTQYF. The DNA of the CDR3 is TGTGCCAGCAGCTTAGCGAGGCGGGGGGCAGGACCAGATACGCAGTATTTT.

Details on this clone: An end of the junction differs from the germline gene, which may be a read error. The chain is built from TRBV7-8 and TRBJ2-3, with TRBD2 identical over 8 bases. The CDR3 consists of 16 residues. Looked up from germline, CDR1 is SGHVS and CDR2 is FQNEAQ. The CDR3, as DNA: TGTGCGAGCAGGGTTTCGGGGGGGCCGGTGGGTGATACGCAGTATTTT. It translates to CASRVSGGPVGDTQYF.

This chain links TRBV18 with TRBJ1-2; D might be TRBD1 (6 bases). V was cut by 1 base and J by 5 bases, with 11 bases left in between. Germline CDR1 and CDR2: KGHSH and LQKENI. This CDR3 is built from 14 residues. CDR3 nucleotide sequence: TGTGCCAGCTCACCACAGGGGGAGACGTATGGCTACACCTTC. Translating it yields CASSPQGETYGYTF.

V is TRBV21-1 and J is TRBJ2-7; TRBD1 was called by the table and not checked on the DNA. TRBV21-1 corresponds to a pseudogene. The CDR3 loop spans 17 amino acids. The CDR3 DNA is TGTGCCAGCAGCAAAGATAAAAGGGACAGACCCTCCTACGAGCAGTACTTC. Protein: CASSKDKRDRPSYEQYF.

The V call is TRBV9, the J call TRBJ1-3; D ambiguous. The V gene's germline CDR1 is SGDLS and CDR2 YYNGEE. V was shortened by 0 bases and J by 2 bases, with 6 bases between the two germline ends. CDR3 size: 14 residues. The CDR3: CASSVGDTGNTIYF. CDR3 nucleotide sequence: TGTGCCAGCAGCGTAGGAGACACTGGAAACACCATATATTTT.

The chain is built from TRBV27 and TRBJ1-4; no clear D. This CDR3 region has 13 residues. CDR1 and CDR2 (germline): MNHEY, SMNVEV (reference sequence). Trimming pared 6 bases from V and 7 bases from J, leaving 12 bases between. In nucleotides, the CDR3 is TGTGCCAGCAGCCCCTTTTACGGTGAAAAACTGTTTTTT. Its translation is CASSPFYGEKLFF.

The chain has TRBV5-1 and TRBJ1-6; D gene unclear. This CDR3 is built from 14 residues. CDR1 and CDR2 from the germline V gene are SGHRS and YFSETQ. V was pared by 0 bases and J by 11 bases, with 12 bases between. DNA of the CDR3: TGCGCCAGCAGCTTGGCCCGGGAATCGGCACCCCTCCACTTT. This translates into CASSLARESAPLHF.

CDR3 residues: CASSPLFGQGSGELFF. The CDR3 DNA follows: TGTGCCAGCTCACCACTTTTCGGACAGGGGTCCGGGGAGCTGTTTTTT. The V and J genes are TRBV18 and TRBJ2-2, with 9 nucleotides matching TRBD1. V trimming: 1 base; J trimming: 6 bases; junction bases outside the gene matches: 6. There are 16 residues in the CDR3. In germline, CDR1 is KGHSH, CDR2 LQKENI.

The chain employs TRBV7-2 and TRBJ2-3; 13 bases fit TRBD2. Trimming cost V 3 bases and J 2 bases; bases outside gene matches: 2. The CDR3 covers 16 residues. Germline V CDR1 and CDR2: SGHTA, FQGNSA. DNA of the CDR3: TGTGCCAGCAGCTTCGGACTAGCGGGGGCCACAGATACGCAGTATTTT. It is translated as CASSFGLAGATDTQYF. Variable domain in full (rest from reference TRBV7-2 and TRBJ2-3): GAGVSQSPSNKVTEKGKDVELRCDPISGHTALYWYRQSLGQGLEFLIYFQGNSAPDKSGLPSDRFSAERTGGSVSTLTIQRTQQEDSAVYLCASSFGLAGATDTQYFGPGTRLTVL.

This sequence joins TRBV3-1 (or the pseudogene TRBV3-2) and TRBJ2-1; D not certain. V was pared by 4 bases and J by 0 bases, with 16 bases between. Germline CDR1 LGHDT, CDR2 YNNKEL (reference sequence). The CDR3 contains 17 residues. DNA of the CDR3: TGTGCCAGCAGCCGCATCCTTCCCGAGGTCTCCTACAATGAGCAGTTCTTC. Protein sequence: CASSRILPEVSYNEQFF.

The J gene is TRBJ1-3, the V gene TRBV27; the match to TRBD1 covers 9 bases. CDR1 is MNHEY, CDR2 SMNVEV, per germline (reference sequence). The CDR3 sequence is 17 residues long. V lost 2 bases to trimming and J lost 0 bases; unmatched junction nucleotides: 5. CDR3 in amino acids: CASSLRGTGHSGNTIYF. The CDR3 nucleotides are TGTGCCAGCAGTTTAAGAGGGACAGGGCACTCTGGAAACACCATATATTTT.

This rearrangement joins TRBV30 to TRBJ1-1; D unclear. V dropped 8 bases and J dropped 3 bases, with 16 bases sitting between them. The germline CDR1 and CDR2 sequences are GTSNPN and SVGIG (reference sequence). This CDR3 contains 13 residues. CDR3 sequence reads: CALNRGGDTEAFF. For the CDR3, the DNA is TGTGCCCTAAACCGGGGAGGAGACACTGAAGCTTTCTTT.

The V gene is TRBV7-2, the J gene TRBJ2-5, with TRBD2 identical over 14 bases. The J segment lost 5 bases and the V segment lost 2 bases, leaving 7 bases of the junction unmatched. The CDR3 is 17 amino acids. Germline values: CDR1 SGHTA, CDR2 FQGNSA. The CDR3 reads CASSLSSGLAGEETQYF. The CDR3 bases are TGTGCCAGCAGCTTAAGCTCGGGACTAGCGGGGGAGGAGACCCAGTACTTC.

This clone was detected only a few times. The V gene is TRBV3-1 (or the pseudogene TRBV3-2), the J gene TRBJ1-6, with 7 positions matching TRBD1. Germline V CDR1 and CDR2: LGHDT, YNNKEL (reference sequence). V lost 3 bases and J lost 6; bases outside the gene matches: 2. The CDR3 is made up of 14 amino acids. CDR3 loop: CASSHAGGNSPLHF. The DNA for the CDR3 is TGTGCCAGCAGCCACGCAGGGGGTAATTCACCCCTCCACTTT.

The chain employs TRBV29-1 and TRBJ2-7, with no clear D. The germline V gene encodes CDR1 SQVTM and CDR2 ANQGSEA. This CDR3 region has 12 residues. V lost 5 bases and J 1 base, leaving 9 bases between the germline ends. In DNA form, the CDR3 reads TGCAGCGTTCATAGTCGTTCCTACGAGCAGTACTTC. The encoded protein is CSVHSRSYEQYF.

The J gene is TRBJ2-3, the V gene TRBV7-3; 15 bases map to TRBD2. Germline assignment: CDR1 SGHTA and CDR2 FQGTGA. The CDR3 sequence is 15 residues long. The J segment lost 8 bases and the V segment lost 2 bases, leaving 2 bases of the junction unmatched. CDR3 sequence reads: CASSLGTSGGITQYF. The CDR3 nucleotides are TGTGCCAGCAGCTTAGGGACTAGCGGGGGGATTACGCAGTATTTT.

The genes are TRBV28 and TRBJ1-2; tentative D call: TRBD1 (5 bases). In germline, CDR1 is MDHEN, CDR2 SYDVKM. V lost 5 bases, J lost 7 bases, and 20 bases lay in between. The CDR3 contains 15 residues. This chain's CDR3 is CASSLPWTTVRGYTF. CDR3 sequence (DNA): TGTGCCAGCAGTCTACCATGGACAACCGTACGTGGCTACACCTTC.

The chain uses TRBV10-3 and TRBJ2-1, with a tentative D call TRBD1 (5 bases). The length of the CDR3 is 13 residues. The germline CDR1 and CDR2 sequences are ENHRY and SYGVKD. V was trimmed by 1 base and J by 7 bases, leaving 8 bases between them. DNA of the CDR3: TGTGCCATCAGTGAGTTTAGGGGAAATGAGCAGTTCTTC. This encodes CAISEFRGNEQFF.

The chain recombines TRBV18 with TRBJ2-6, with D possibly being TRBD1 (5 bases). In germline, CDR1 is KGHSH, CDR2 LQKENI. V gave up 2 bases and J gave up 0 bases, with 20 bases separating them. This CDR3 has 20 residues. In DNA, the CDR3 is TGTGCCAGCTCACCAATTAGTGTCAGGGCGGCCCACTCTGGGGCCAACGTCCTGACTTTC. It translates to CASSPISVRAAHSGANVLTF.

In DNA, the CDR3 is TGTGCCAGCAGTTCAACTCTTAACTATGGCTACACCTTC. Encoded protein: CASSSTLNYGYTF. The V call is TRBV7-8, the J call TRBJ1-2; D is uncertain. Trimming removed 6 bases from V and 1 base from J, with 9 bases in between. The CDR3 is made up of 13 amino acids. Germline assignment: CDR1 SGHVS and CDR2 FQNEAQ.